A selection of T cell receptor beta chains follows, all from one sample in a study of blood T cell repertoires in COVID-19. The protocol was immunoSEQ multiplex PCR, while the TCRdb copy is restricted to in-frame clones and leaves out a portion. The repertoire includes about 200,000 clones, 89% of them detected once, and less than 4% sits in the top ten. Source material: PBMCs or T cells enriched from blood (not recorded which). The receptor set was obtained from a woman in her twenties or thirties with acute COVID-19. The CDR3 runs from the conserved cysteine through the conserved F or W. Each record gives: D gene, V gene, clone size, J gene, CDR3 DNA, CDR3 protein. A D gene is named only where the DNA matches it firmly. Clone size appears in some rows only: once, few, many, or a class for an expanded clone.

NA	TRBV12-3/TRBV12-4	NA	TRBJ2-1	TGTGCCAGTGCCCGGGGGGCCCTACAGTTCTTC	CASARGALQFF
NA	TRBV30	NA	TRBJ2-2	TGTGCCTGGAGTGTACTAAGGTTTTCCGGGGAGCTGTTTTTT	CAWSVLRFSGELFF
TRBD2	TRBV5-5	NA	TRBJ2-5	TGTGCCAGCAGCGCCCAACAGCGGGGGGGCCGTGAGACCCAGTACTTC	CASSAQQRGGRETQYF
TRBD2	TRBV7-2	once	TRBJ2-5	TGTGCCAGCAGCTTTTTTAGGACTAGCGGGGAGACCCAGTACTTC	CASSFFRTSGETQYF
TRBD2	TRBV5-1	NA	TRBJ2-2	TGCGCCAGCAGATGGATAGCGGGGGGGCCCGACACCGGGGAGCTGTTTTTT	CASRWIAGGPDTGELFF
NA	TRBV2	once	TRBJ1-5	TGTGCCAGCAAAGGTTCAGGGAATCAGCCCCAGCATTTT	CASKGSGNQPQHF
NA	TRBV7-2	NA	TRBJ2-5	TGTGCCAGCAGCTTATCGGACCCAGGAGGAGAGACCCAGTACTTC	CASSLSDPGGETQYF
NA	TRBV5-1	few	TRBJ2-6	TGCGCCAGCAGCTTGAGCCCCCCCCCTGGGGCCAACGTCCTGACTTTC	CASSLSPPPGANVLTF
TRBD1	TRBV7-3	NA	TRBJ1-2	TGTGCCAGCAGCTCCGCCGGGACAGGCCTCGGCTACACCTTC	CASSSAGTGLGYTF
TRBD1	TRBV5-1	NA	TRBJ1-1	TGCGCCAGCAGCTTGTGGGGACAGGGGGCTGGGACTGAAGCTTTCTTT	CASSLWGQGAGTEAFF
NA	TRBV4-2	many	TRBJ1-4	TGTGCCAGCGGGCGACAGACCGATAATGAAAAACTGTTTTTT	CASGRQTDNEKLFF
NA	TRBV5-8	once	TRBJ2-3	TGTGCCAGCAGCTTGGCCTGGGCAGTCACAGATACGCAGTATTTT	CASSLAWAVTDTQYF
TRBD1	TRBV3-1/TRBV3-2	NA	TRBJ1-4	TGTGCCAGCAGCGGGACAGGTACAGAAAAACTGTTTTTT	CASSGTGTEKLFF
NA	TRBV27	NA	TRBJ1-2	TGTGCCAGCAGTTTATCGGCAGGAAACTATGGCTACACCTTC	CASSLSAGNYGYTF
NA	TRBV6-5	NA	TRBJ2-7	TGTGCCAGCAGTTACTCGTCGAGCTACGAGCAGTACTTC	CASSYSSSYEQYF
TRBD1	TRBV7-9	few	TRBJ1-5	TGTGCCAGCAGCTTAGCAGGGGGCAGTCAGCCCCAGCATTTT	CASSLAGGSQPQHF
NA	TRBV18	NA	TRBJ2-7	TGTGCCAGCTCACCAACTCAAGGGGGGGACGAGCAGTACTTC	CASSPTQGGDEQYF
TRBD2	TRBV3-1/TRBV3-2	NA	TRBJ2-5	TGTGCCAGCAGCGAAGTGGGGCGGCGGGGGTATTTGGAGACCCAGTACTTC	CASSEVGRRGYLETQYF
NA	TRBV4-3	NA	TRBJ1-2	TGCGCCAGCAGCCAAGCCCGAGGGATGGTTGATGGCTACACCTTC	CASSQARGMVDGYTF
NA	TRBV7-2	once	TRBJ1-4	TGTGCCAGCAGCCCAAGGACTTATACTAATGAAAAACTGTTTTTT	CASSPRTYTNEKLFF
TRBD2	TRBV11-3	NA	TRBJ2-5	TGTGCCAGCAGCCACCGACTAGCGGGGGGTGGAGAGACCCAGTACTTC	CASSHRLAGGGETQYF
TRBD2	TRBV5-8	once	TRBJ2-5	TGTGCCAGCAGCCCGGGACTAGCGCGGGGGCTTCGTGAGACCCAGTACTTC	CASSPGLARGLRETQYF
NA	TRBV9	NA	TRBJ1-2	TGTGCCAGCAGCGAAGGACAGTCTAACTATGGCTACACCTTC	CASSEGQSNYGYTF
NA	TRBV7-6	NA	TRBJ2-2	TGTGCCAGCAGCCCGTTGAGGGATTGGGGGCGCAACACCGGGGAGCTGTTTTTT	CASSPLRDWGRNTGELFF
NA	TRBV6-5	NA	TRBJ2-7	TGTGCCAGCAGTCCACAGGGAGAAAAGCAGTACTTC	CASSPQGEKQYF
TRBD1	TRBV2	NA	TRBJ1-4	TGTGCCAGCAGGGGGGACAGCGCTAATGAAAAACTGTTTTTT	CASRGDSANEKLFF
NA	TRBV3-1/TRBV3-2	NA	TRBJ2-5	TGTGCCAGCAGCCAAGATAGGGGGGGCGGGGAGACCCAGTACTTC	CASSQDRGGGETQYF
TRBD1	TRBV27	NA	TRBJ1-2	TGTGCCAGCAGTCCAGGGACAGGGACACTCTATGGCTACACCTTC	CASSPGTGTLYGYTF
TRBD2	TRBV14	NA	TRBJ2-7	TGTGCCAGCAGCCAAGAGAACCCTACTAGCGAACCCCCCCGGTTCTACGAGCAGTACTTC	CASSQENPTSEPPRFYEQYF
TRBD1	TRBV4-1	NA	TRBJ1-1	TGCGCCAGCAGCCACCCTAGGACAGGGAGGAACACTGAAGCTTTCTTT	CASSHPRTGRNTEAFF
NA	TRBV18	NA	TRBJ1-6	TGTGCCAGCTCACCACCAGGCCAGGGAAGGAATTCACCCCTCCACTTT	CASSPPGQGRNSPLHF